The 32 T cell receptor beta chains listed next were all sequenced from one sample in a study of T cells after yellow fever vaccination (dated by TCRdb to between 2019 and 2020). The library was made by 5' RACE. The data were produced on an Illumina HiSeq 2500. TCRdb passed the public sequencing reads through fastp at Q25 and MiXCR, retaining productive beta sequences. Rows merge per CDR3 protein into single entries with the most common DNA and genes. For this sample there are 250,000 or so distinct CDR3 sequences; 6.7% appear just once. Of the sample, about 1% is held by the ten largest clones. Per the publication, the treatment or condition label means: live attenuated yellow fever vaccine strain. The sequencing here drew on CD4+ T cells sorted from PBMCs, taken on the day of the yellow fever booster vaccination. The receptors derive from a man between 25 and 39 years old who received the YFV17D yellow fever vaccine.

The rearrangement links TRBV30 to TRBJ1-5, with 7 nucleotides matching TRBD1. The germline CDR1 and CDR2 sequences are GTSNPN and SVGIG (reference sequence). V shed 2 bases and J 2 bases; nucleotides not matched to a gene: 3. This CDR3 is built from 14 residues. The CDR3 region is CAWSRGGGNQPQHF. The CDR3 region has the DNA TGTGCCTGGAGTCGAGGGGGCGGCAATCAGCCCCAGCATTTT.

There are a few counts of this clonotype. The chain couples TRBV6-5 to TRBJ1-2; 9 nucleotides align to TRBD1. CDR3 length: 14 amino acids. With 5 bases clipped from V and 11 bases from J, the junction kept 12 bases outside the gene matches. CDR1 is MNHEY and CDR2 is SVGAGI in the germline V gene. The CDR3: CASSNPGQGAAYTF. The DNA for the CDR3 is TGTGCCAGCAGTAACCCGGGACAGGGAGCAGCGTACACCTTC.

The chain employs TRBV5-1 and TRBJ2-7; D is possibly TRBD1 (5 bases). The CDR3 is made up of 15 amino acids. V was clipped by 0 bases and J by 3 bases, with 13 bases between them. The germline V gene encodes CDR1 SGHRS and CDR2 YFSETQ. CDR3 DNA: TGCGCCAGCAGCTTGGGGCAGGGTTTCGACTACGAGCAGTACTTC. Translating it yields CASSLGQGFDYEQYF.

This clonotype was seen many times. The V gene is TRBV10-3, the J gene TRBJ2-7; tentative D call: TRBD2 (6 bases). V lost 11 bases and J 4 bases, leaving 21 bases between the germline ends. This CDR3 region has 14 residues. Germline CDR1 reads ENHRY; CDR2 reads SYGVKD. This chain's CDR3 is CASLRDGGPYEQYF. The CDR3 DNA reads as TGTGCCTCTTTACGGGACGGAGGGCCTTACGAGCAGTACTTC.

This clonotype was seen only a few times. The genes are TRBV18 and TRBJ2-7; D might be TRBD1 or TRBD2, each matching 6 bases. V was pared by 2 bases and J by 5 bases, with 13 bases between. Per the germline V gene, CDR1 is KGHSH and CDR2 is LQKENI. CDR3 length: 14 residues. The CDR3 sequence is CASSPSMGGHEQYF. The DNA of the CDR3 is TGTGCCAGCTCACCATCCATGGGGGGCCACGAGCAGTACTTC.

V is TRBV29-1 and J is TRBJ2-5; D tentatively fits TRBD1 or TRBD2 (6 bases each). From germline, CDR1 is SQVTM and CDR2 ANQGSEA. The CDR3 covers 14 residues. The V and J ends lost 7 bases and 5 bases respectively, with 20 bases between them. CDR3 nucleotide sequence: TGCAGCGCCGAAAGGACGGGGGCTGGTGAGACCCAGTACTTC. This encodes CSAERTGAGETQYF.

There are many counts of this clonotype. The chain employs TRBV14 and TRBJ2-1, with 7 bases that match TRBD2. CDR1 SGHDN and CDR2 FVKESK come from the germline V gene. The CDR3 consists of 16 residues. The V segment lost 3 bases and the J segment 5 bases; nucleotides outside the gene matches: 10. The CDR3 spells CASSQDLLAKNNEQFF. CDR3 bases: TGTGCCAGCAGCCAGGACTTACTAGCGAAAAACAATGAGCAGTTCTTC.

This sequence joins TRBV18 and TRBJ1-1; D ambiguous. CDR3 length equals 13 residues. Germline CDR1 is KGHSH and CDR2 is LQKENI. V lost 1 base and J 8 bases, leaving 11 bases between the germline ends. CDR3 nucleotide sequence: TGTGCCAGCTCACCACACAGAGAAGACGAAGCTTTCTTT. Translated, it gives CASSPHREDEAFF.

This clonotype was observed a few times. The chain couples TRBV29-1 to TRBJ2-7; 8 bases map to TRBD2. The CDR3 totals 14 residues. The trim removed 4 bases at V and 0 bases at J, leaving 5 bases unmatched. The germline gives CDR1 SQVTM, CDR2 ANQGSEA. CDR3 nucleotide sequence: TGCAGCGTTGCTCGGGGGGGGTCCTCCTACGAGCAGTACTTC. Its translation is CSVARGGSSYEQYF.

The chain is built from TRBV7-9 and TRBJ2-1; TRBD2 is a possible D gene (6 bases). With 6 bases removed from V and 5 bases from J, the gap between germline ends came to 17 bases. Germline CDR1 and CDR2: SEHNR and FQNEAQ (reference sequence). This CDR3 region has 15 residues. CDR3 sequence reads: CASSPGTAIHNEQFF. CDR3 sequence (DNA): TGTGCCAGCAGTCCCGGGACTGCCATTCACAATGAGCAGTTCTTC.

This clonotype has ten or more counts. The chain joins TRBV11-2 to TRBJ2-5; a possible D gene is TRBD2 (5 bases). This CDR3 has 17 residues. V was trimmed by 1 base and J by 1 base, leaving 16 bases between them. CDR1 SGHAT and CDR2 FQNNGV come from the germline V gene. CDR3 nucleotides: TGTGCCAGCAGCTTAGGAAACAACCCGGGATCCCAAGAGACCCAGTACTTC. Protein: CASSLGNNPGSQETQYF.

There are many counts of this clonotype. V and J are TRBV24-1 and TRBJ2-7, with D possibly called TRBD1 or TRBD2 (5 bases each). The length of the CDR3 is 15 residues. Looked up from germline, CDR1 is KGHDR and CDR2 is SFDVKD. With 3 bases removed from V and 5 bases from J, the gap between germline ends came to 16 bases. CDR3 bases: TGTGCCACCAGTGATCCCGGGTTTGGGGGAAACGAGCAGTACTTC. Translating it yields CATSDPGFGGNEQYF.

This clonotype has at least ten counts. This chain links TRBV7-8 with TRBJ2-1, with unresolved D. Germline CDR1 and CDR2: SGHVS and FQNEAQ. This CDR3 is built from 14 residues. The V and J ends lost 4 bases and 4 bases respectively, with 11 bases between them. This chain's CDR3 is CASSYDGFYNEQFF. The CDR3 nucleotides read TGTGCCAGCAGCTACGATGGGTTTTACAATGAGCAGTTCTTC.

In its sample, this clonotype was seen a few times. The V call is TRBV12-3 or TRBV12-4, the J call TRBJ2-7; D is unclear. The CDR3 is made up of 13 amino acids. The germline V and J ends were trimmed by 3 bases and 5 bases, with 11 bases remaining between them. In DNA, the CDR3 is TGTGCCAGCAGTTTCAACTATCAAAACGAGCAGTACTTC. Residues: CASSFNYQNEQYF.

This clonotype was detected ten times or more. The V call is TRBV7-6, the J call TRBJ2-5; the D gene is possibly TRBD1 (6 bases). The CDR3 consists of 13 residues. Trimming cost V 4 bases and J 5 bases, with 11 bases left between them. The V gene's germline CDR1 is SGHVS and CDR2 FNYEAQ. The CDR3 sequence: CASSYTGMETQYF. CDR3 DNA sequence: TGTGCCAGCAGCTATACAGGGATGGAGACCCAGTACTTC.

The chain carries TRBV7-8 and TRBJ1-1, with 7 positions matching TRBD1. The V and J ends lost 5 bases and 3 bases, in that order; junction bases with no gene match: 9. Germline CDR1 is SGHVS and CDR2 is FQNEAQ. The CDR3 runs to 15 residues. The chain's CDR3 is CASSPRQGDYTEAFF. The CDR3 nucleotides read TGTGCCAGCAGCCCGCGACAGGGTGATTACACTGAAGCTTTCTTT.

This clonotype was seen repeatedly, ten times or more. The rearrangement uses TRBV9 and TRBJ1-4; no clear D gene. Trimming pared 0 bases from V and 6 bases from J, leaving 12 bases between. The germline V gene has CDR1 SGDLS and CDR2 YYNGEE. CDR3 length equals 15 residues. The CDR3 region has the DNA TGTGCCAGCAGCGTAGCTTTGGGCCAGGATGAAAAACTGTTTTTT. This encodes CASSVALGQDEKLFF. The variable domain in full, completed from reference TRBV9 and TRBJ1-4, reads DSGVTQTPKHLITATGQRVTLRCSPRSGDLSVYWYQQSLDQGLQFLIQYYNGEERAKGNILERFSAQQFPDLHSELNLSSLELGDSALYFCASSVALGQDEKLFFGSGTQLSVL.

The chain uses TRBV20-1 and TRBJ1-3; 9 bases map to TRBD1. Germline V lookup: CDR1 DFQATT, CDR2 SNEGSKA (reference sequence). Trimming took 0 bases from V and 2 from J; bases not matched to a gene: 5. The CDR3 consists of 16 residues. The DNA for the CDR3 is TGCAGTGCTAGAGATTGGGGACAGGGAGCTGGAAACACCATATATTTT. Amino acid sequence: CSARDWGQGAGNTIYF.

At least ten counts were recorded for this clonotype. The chain has TRBV2 and TRBJ2-2; tentatively, D is TRBD2 (5 bases). The V and J ends lost 0 bases and 5 bases respectively, with 10 bases between them. This CDR3 contains 15 residues. Germline V gene lookup returns CDR1 SNHLY and CDR2 FYNNEI. CDR3 in amino acids: CASSEALARTGELFF. The DNA for the CDR3 is TGTGCCAGCAGTGAAGCGTTAGCGCGGACCGGGGAGCTGTTTTTT.

There are a few counts of this clonotype. The chain couples TRBV24-1 to TRBJ2-3; D is undetermined. In germline, CDR1 is KGHDR, CDR2 SFDVKD. This CDR3 spans 13 amino acids. V dropped 2 bases and J dropped 7 bases, with 9 bases sitting between them. The DNA of the CDR3 is TGTGCCACCAGTGATTCCTACTCTAATACGCAGTATTTT. This encodes CATSDSYSNTQYF.

The chain recombines TRBV14 with TRBJ2-5; 7 bases agree with TRBD1. Trimming at V came to 3 bases and at J to 3 bases, leaving 10 bases not matched to a gene. The germline V gene has CDR1 SGHDN and CDR2 FVKESK. The CDR3 is 16 amino acids. The CDR3 DNA follows: TGTGCCAGCAGCCATCACAGGGGAAACCTAAAAGAGACCCAGTACTTC. Its translation: CASSHHRGNLKETQYF.

In its sample, this clonotype was seen many times. J is TRBJ2-5 and V is TRBV5-6; 9 bases line up with TRBD2. From germline, CDR1 is SGHDT and CDR2 YYEEEE. The trim removed 4 bases at V and 2 bases at J, leaving 9 bases unmatched. This CDR3 contains 16 residues. The CDR3, as DNA: TGTGCCAGCAGCCAAAGCGGGAGGCCAACTCAAGAGACCCAGTACTTC. This gives the protein CASSQSGRPTQETQYF. Looking up the rest from reference TRBV5-6 and TRBJ2-5 gives the full variable domain: DAGVTQSPTHLIKTRGQQVTLRCSPKSGHDTVSWYQQALGQGPQFIFQYYEEEERQRGNFPDRFSGHQFPNYSSELNVNALLLGDSALYLCASSQSGRPTQETQYFGPGTRLLVL.

This clonotype was counted many times. V usage is TRBV7-2 and J usage is TRBJ1-3; D gene uncertain. From germline, CDR1 is SGHTA and CDR2 FQGNSA. The CDR3 has 15 amino acids. Trimming took 4 bases from V and 8 from J, leaving 18 bases between them. In nucleotides, the CDR3 is TGTGCCAGCAGCTGGAATGACATACACGCGGACACCATATATTTT. Translated, it gives CASSWNDIHADTIYF. The full variable domain, in which reference TRBV7-2 and TRBJ1-3 provide the parts outside the CDR3, is GAGVSQSPSNKVTEKGKDVELRCDPISGHTALYWYRQSLGQGLEFLIYFQGNSAPDKSGLPSDRFSAERTGGSVSTLTIQRTQQEDSAVYLCASSWNDIHADTIYFGEGSWLTVV.

This clonotype has a count of ten or more. The rearrangement uses TRBV5-1 and TRBJ2-1; TRBD2 aligns across 13 bases. V was clipped by 5 bases and J by 9 bases; unmatched bases: 8. The CDR3 runs to 15 residues. Germline V lookup: CDR1 SGHRS, CDR2 YFSETQ. Here the CDR3 reads CASSTGLAGRGEQFF. The CDR3, as DNA: TGCGCCAGCAGTACGGGACTAGCGGGAAGGGGTGAGCAGTTCTTC.

This clonotype was recorded many times. In nucleotides, the CDR3 is TGCAGCGTAAAGGGACTAGCGGGACCCACAGATACGCAGTATTTT. Translated: CSVKGLAGPTDTQYF. This rearrangement joins TRBV29-1 to TRBJ2-3; 13 bases map to TRBD2. The CDR3 runs 15 residues. Looked up from germline, CDR1 is SQVTM and CDR2 is ANQGSEA. The V segment lost 6 bases and the J segment 2 bases; nucleotides outside the gene matches: 5.

This clonotype was counted a single time. The conserved phenylalanine or tryptophan normally closing the CDR3 is absent here, so this likely arose from a read error. V and J are TRBV7-2 and TRBJ2-3; D is unresolved. This CDR3 comprises 14 residues. Germline assignment: CDR1 SGHTA and CDR2 FQGNSA. Trimming stripped 7 bases from V and 0 bases from J, with 11 bases between. The CDR3 DNA follows: TGTGCCAGCATGCGCACAGTCAGCACAGATACGCAGTATTAT. As protein: CASMRTVSTDTQYY.

V and J are TRBV21-1 and TRBJ2-4; no check of the table's D call, TRBD2, against the DNA was made. TRBV21-1 is a documented pseudogene. There are 13 residues in the CDR3. The CDR3 bases are TGTGCCAGCAGCAAAATCCCCCCCCGCCCCAAGTACTTC. Its protein is CASSKIPPRPKYF.

This clonotype appeared many times. The rearrangement uses TRBV7-9 and TRBJ1-5; D is ambiguous. Germline lookup yields CDR1 SEHNR and CDR2 FQNEAQ (reference sequence). The CDR3 is 15 amino acids. Trimming removed 3 bases from V and 4 bases from J, with 13 bases in between. CDR3 coding DNA: TGTGCCAGCAGCTTGATGGGGTCTGAGAATCAGCCCCAGCATTTT. Translation gives CASSLMGSENQPQHF.

The rearrangement uses TRBV4-3 and TRBJ1-6; perhaps TRBD1 as D (5 bases). The length of the CDR3 is 14 residues. The V gene lost 3 bases and the J gene lost 6 bases, with 9 bases spanning the gap. Germline CDR1 is LGHNA and CDR2 is YSLEER. CDR3 region: CASSQGVPNSPLHF. The CDR3 DNA follows: TGCGCCAGCAGCCAGGGGGTCCCTAATTCACCCCTCCACTTT.

In its sample, this clonotype was seen a few times. The V and J genes are TRBV4-3 and TRBJ2-7; weak D call: TRBD2 (6 bases). Trimming left V 0 bases short and J 7 bases short, with 19 bases between. Germline V CDR1 and CDR2: LGHNA, YSLEER. The CDR3 has 16 amino acids. The CDR3 loop is CASSQDGIAARSEQYF. DNA for the CDR3: TGCGCCAGCAGCCAAGATGGGATAGCGGCGCGGTCGGAGCAGTACTTC.

This clonotype has at least ten counts. V gene TRBV20-1 combines with J gene TRBJ2-7, with TRBD2 matching 7 bases. Germline CDR1 reads DFQATT; CDR2 reads SNEGSKA (reference sequence). The CDR3 covers 14 residues. After removal of 2 bases from V and 3 bases from J, the junction contained 7 bases not matched to a gene. The CDR3 loop is CSARNLAVNYEQYF. In nucleotides, the CDR3 is TGCAGTGCTAGAAATCTAGCGGTTAACTACGAGCAGTACTTC.

This clonotype was counted ten times or more. The chain combines TRBV6-5 with TRBJ2-3; D may be TRBD1 (5 bases). V lost 0 bases and J 3 bases, leaving 7 bases between the germline ends. The CDR3 has 14 amino acids. CDR1 and CDR2 (germline): MNHEY, SVGAGI. The CDR3 DNA follows: TGTGCCAGCAGTTACTCTTCAGGGACAGATACGCAGTATTTT. Translation: CASSYSSGTDTQYF.